The present T cell receptor beta chain was sequenced within a study of Ad26.COV2.S vaccination and SARS-CoV-2 variants. Study conclusions and caveats: For non-spike TCRs, breadth in vaccine recipients resembled that in placebo recipients.

The treatment is: some 20 received Ad26.COV2.S at low or high dose, single or two shots; roughly 5 received placebo; per-sample allocation not given. Specimens were obtained on day 63 following the first vaccine or placebo injection. A word on this clone: Its target is unknown.

The V and J ends lost 3 bases and 4 bases respectively, with 9 bases between them. CDR3 length: 13 residues. CDR1 and CDR2 from the germline V gene are LGHNT and FRNRAP. Clones were sequenced by immunoSEQ multiplex PCR, and TCRdb holds only the in-frame ones, with some missing. The sample has hundreds of thousands of clones; 87% are singletons. This chain joins TRBV12-5 and TRBJ1-1; D is unresolved. The source is a person between 18 and 59 years old who received the Ad26.COV2.S COVID-19 vaccine or a placebo. Specimen: peripheral blood, collected in a trial of Ad26.COV2.S vaccine versus placebo. CDR3 loop: CASGFPRSTEAFF. The DNA of the CDR3 is TGTGCTAGTGGTTTCCCGAGGAGCACTGAAGCTTTCTTT.